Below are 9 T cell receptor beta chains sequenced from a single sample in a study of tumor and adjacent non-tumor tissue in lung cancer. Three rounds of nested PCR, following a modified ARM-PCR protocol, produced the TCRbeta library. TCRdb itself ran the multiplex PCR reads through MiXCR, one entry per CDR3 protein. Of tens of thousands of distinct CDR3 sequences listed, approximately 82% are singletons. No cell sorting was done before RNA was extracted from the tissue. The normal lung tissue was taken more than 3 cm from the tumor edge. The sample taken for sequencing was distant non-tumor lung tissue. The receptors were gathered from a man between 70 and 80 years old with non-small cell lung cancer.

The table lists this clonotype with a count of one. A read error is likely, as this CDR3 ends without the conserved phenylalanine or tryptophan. CDR3 region: CASSSLTSGTKLVYEQYY. DNA of the CDR3: TGTGCCAGCAGCTCACTAACTAGCGGGACAAAACTTGTGTACGAGCAGTACTAC. The V and J genes are TRBV6-5 and TRBJ2-7, with 10 positions matching TRBD2. The CDR3 runs to 18 residues. Germline lookup yields CDR1 MNHEY and CDR2 SVGAGI. V trimming: 6 bases; J trimming: 4 bases; junction bases outside the gene matches: 18.

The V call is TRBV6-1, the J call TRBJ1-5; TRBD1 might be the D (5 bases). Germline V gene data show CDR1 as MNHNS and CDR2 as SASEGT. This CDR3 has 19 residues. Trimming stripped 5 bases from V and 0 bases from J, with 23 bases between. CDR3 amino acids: CASSNKFPGRESSNQPQHF. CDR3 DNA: TGTGCCAGCAGTAATAAGTTTCCGGGACGGGAAAGTAGCAATCAGCCCCAGCATTTT.

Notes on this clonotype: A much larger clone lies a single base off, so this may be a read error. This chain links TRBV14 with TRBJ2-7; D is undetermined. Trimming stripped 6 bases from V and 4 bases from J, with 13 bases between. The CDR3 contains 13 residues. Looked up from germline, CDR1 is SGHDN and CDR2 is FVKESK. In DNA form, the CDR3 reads TGTGCCAGCAGTCACAGTGAAAAGTACGAGCAGTACTTC. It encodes CASSHSEKYEQYF.

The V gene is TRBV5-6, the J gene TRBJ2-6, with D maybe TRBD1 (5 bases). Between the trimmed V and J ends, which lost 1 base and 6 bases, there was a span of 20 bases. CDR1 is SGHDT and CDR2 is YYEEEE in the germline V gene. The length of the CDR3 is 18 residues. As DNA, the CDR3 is TGTGCCAGCAGCTTGAGGGCAGGGCGGAGCACTGAGGCCAACGTCCTGACTTTC. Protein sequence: CASSLRAGRSTEANVLTF.

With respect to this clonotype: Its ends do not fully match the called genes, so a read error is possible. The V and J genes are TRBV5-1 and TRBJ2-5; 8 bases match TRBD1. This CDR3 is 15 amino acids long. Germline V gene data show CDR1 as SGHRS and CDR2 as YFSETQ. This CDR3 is CASSPDRVGQETLYF. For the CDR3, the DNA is TGCGCCAGCAGTCCGGACAGGGTGGGCCAAGAGACCCTGTACTTC.

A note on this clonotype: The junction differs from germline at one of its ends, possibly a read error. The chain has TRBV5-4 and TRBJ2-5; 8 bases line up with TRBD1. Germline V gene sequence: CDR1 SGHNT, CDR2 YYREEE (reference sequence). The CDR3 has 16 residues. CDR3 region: CTSSLVRGRELETQYF. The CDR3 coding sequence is TGTACCAGCAGCTTAGTCAGGGGGCGCGAATTGGAGACCCAGTACTTC.

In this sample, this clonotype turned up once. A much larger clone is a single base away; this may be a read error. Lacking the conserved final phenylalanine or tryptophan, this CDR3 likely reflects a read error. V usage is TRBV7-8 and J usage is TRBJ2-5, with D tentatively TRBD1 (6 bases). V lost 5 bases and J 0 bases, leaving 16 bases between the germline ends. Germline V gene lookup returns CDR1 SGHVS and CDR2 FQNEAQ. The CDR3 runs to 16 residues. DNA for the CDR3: TGTGCCAGCAGCACAGGACAGCTAGGGTACCAAGAGACCCAGTACTCC. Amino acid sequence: CASSTGQLGYQETQYS.

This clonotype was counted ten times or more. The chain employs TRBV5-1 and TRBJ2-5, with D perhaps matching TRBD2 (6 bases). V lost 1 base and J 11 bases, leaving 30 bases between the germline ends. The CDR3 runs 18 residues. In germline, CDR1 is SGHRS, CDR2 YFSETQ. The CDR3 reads CASSLLSLGLSGGEKQYF. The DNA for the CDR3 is TGCGCCAGCAGCTTGTTGAGTTTGGGACTTTCTGGGGGAGAGAAACAGTACTTC.

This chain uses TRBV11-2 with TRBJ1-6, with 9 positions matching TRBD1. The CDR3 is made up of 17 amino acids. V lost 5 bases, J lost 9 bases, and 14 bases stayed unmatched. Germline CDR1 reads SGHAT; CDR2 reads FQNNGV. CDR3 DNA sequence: TGTGCCAGCAGCGAAAGGGACAGGGCCCCTTCCAGTTCACCCCTCCACTTT. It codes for CASSERDRAPSSSPLHF.